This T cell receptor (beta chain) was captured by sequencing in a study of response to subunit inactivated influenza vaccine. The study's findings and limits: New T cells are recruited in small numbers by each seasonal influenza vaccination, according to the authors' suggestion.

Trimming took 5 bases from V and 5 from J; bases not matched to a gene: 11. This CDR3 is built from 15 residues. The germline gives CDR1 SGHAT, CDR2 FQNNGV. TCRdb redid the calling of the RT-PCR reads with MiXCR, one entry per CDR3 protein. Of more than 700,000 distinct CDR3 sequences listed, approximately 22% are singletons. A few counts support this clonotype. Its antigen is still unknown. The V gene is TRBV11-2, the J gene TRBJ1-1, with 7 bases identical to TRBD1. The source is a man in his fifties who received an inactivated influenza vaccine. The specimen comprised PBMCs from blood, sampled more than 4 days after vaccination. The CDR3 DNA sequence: TGTGCCAGCAGCCTCATTACAGGGGTACGTACTGAAGCTTTCTTT. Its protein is CASSLITGVRTEAFF.